The 20 T cell receptor beta chains reported below all come from one sample, sequenced in a study of chemoradiotherapy in HPV16-positive cancers. Sequenced by immunoSEQ multiplex PCR; TCRdb stores in-frame clones only, minus some. The table records about 3,500 clones, around 94% of them present only once. This specimen was acquired from a patient who underwent chemoradiotherapy. These TCRs come from a human donor with HPV-associated anogenital cancer.

The chain carries TRBV28 and TRBJ1-6; D not certain. Trimming removed 6 bases from V and 8 bases from J, with 20 bases in between. The CDR3 loop spans 16 amino acids. Germline V gives CDR1 MDHEN, CDR2 SYDVKM. The CDR3 DNA reads TGTGCCAGCAGCATACCCCCCCCTCCGACACATTCACCCCTCCACTTT. Translating gives CASSIPPPPTHSPLHF. Filled out from reference TRBV28 and TRBJ1-6, the complete variable domain reads DVKVTQSSRYLVKRTGEKVFLECVQDMDHENMFWYRQDPGLGLRLIYFSYDVKMKEKGDIPEGYSVSREKKERFSLILESASTNQTSMYLCASSIPPPPTHSPLHFGNGTRLTVT.

Turning to this clone: In the same sample, other DNA sequences code for this CDR3. The chain is built from TRBV10-3 and TRBJ1-4, with D unclear. The CDR3 extends over 16 amino acids. Germline CDR1 is ENHRY and CDR2 is SYGVKD. V lost 0 bases to trimming and J lost 5 bases, with 13 bases between them. The CDR3 reads CAISESARASNEKLFF. CDR3 sequence (DNA): TGTGCCATCAGTGAGTCGGCGCGGGCGTCGAATGAAAAACTGTTTTTT.

The chain carries TRBV7-9 and TRBJ2-3; no firm D call. The germline gives CDR1 SEHNR, CDR2 FQNEAQ (reference sequence). CDR3 length: 14 residues. Trimming removed 2 bases from V and 6 bases from J, with 12 bases in between. CDR3 bases: TGTGCCAGCAGCTTATCCGGGTTTCTGGATACGCAGTATTTT. Amino acids: CASSLSGFLDTQYF. Combining the CDR3 with reference TRBV7-9 and TRBJ2-3 gives the whole variable domain DTGVSQNPRHKITKRGQNVTFRCDPISEHNRLYWYRQTLGQGPEFLTYFQNEAQLEKSRLLSDRFSAERPKGSFSTLEIQRTEQGDSAMYLCASSLSGFLDTQYFGPGTRLTVL.

The rearrangement uses TRBV7-3 and TRBJ2-1; possible D gene TRBD2, 6 bases. There are 15 residues in the CDR3. Trimming removed 5 bases at V and 6 bases at J, with 17 bases between. Germline V gives CDR1 SGHTA, CDR2 FQGTGA. The CDR3 bases are TGTGCCAGCAGCCGAGTCGGGACTGCAGGCAATGAGCAGTTCTTC. Amino acids: CASSRVGTAGNEQFF.

V and J are TRBV10-3 and TRBJ2-2, with D possibly being TRBD2 (6 bases). CDR1 is ENHRY, CDR2 SYGVKD, per germline. The CDR3 has 17 amino acids. Trimming took 0 bases from V and 6 from J, leaving 17 bases between them. The CDR3 loop is CAISESIGGIGAGELFF. CDR3 DNA: TGTGCCATCAGTGAGTCGATTGGAGGGATTGGAGCCGGGGAGCTGTTTTTT.

The chain couples TRBV6-5 to TRBJ2-1; 8 bases line up with TRBD1. The V and J ends lost 2 bases and 9 bases, in that order; junction bases with no gene match: 6. Germline assignment: CDR1 MNHEY and CDR2 SVGAGI. The CDR3 totals 14 residues. In nucleotides, the CDR3 is TGTGCCAGCAGTTACGGACAGGGAGGAGGTGAGCAGTTCTTC. Translation gives CASSYGQGGGEQFF.

V usage is TRBV7-8 and J usage is TRBJ1-6, with a possible D match to TRBD1 (5 bases). Trimming stripped 1 base from V and 7 bases from J, with 8 bases between. From germline, CDR1 is SGHVS and CDR2 FQNEAQ. The CDR3 has 14 residues. The CDR3 sequence is CASSLDRNNSPLHF. Written as DNA, the CDR3 is TGTGCCAGCAGCTTAGACAGGAACAATTCACCCCTCCACTTT.

The chain is built from TRBV29-1 and TRBJ1-2; TRBD1 agrees at 12 bases. J gave up 8 bases and V 5 bases, and 12 bases lay outside the gene matches. Germline loops: CDR1 SQVTM, CDR2 ANQGSEA. This CDR3 spans 15 amino acids. The DNA for the CDR3 is TGCAGCGTTCCTAAGGCGGGACAGGGGGCTGGAGGCTACACCTTC. Its translation: CSVPKAGQGAGGYTF.

The chain has TRBV7-9 and TRBJ2-7; D is undetermined. The length of the CDR3 is 15 residues. Between the trimmed V and J ends, which lost 3 bases and 5 bases, there was a span of 17 bases. Germline assignment: CDR1 SEHNR and CDR2 FQNEAQ (reference sequence). The CDR3 DNA reads as TGTGCCAGCAGCTTGGTCACGGGCTTGAATGACGAGCAGTACTTC. This gives the protein CASSLVTGLNDEQYF. The full variable domain, rest sourced from reference TRBV7-9 and TRBJ2-7, is DTGVSQNPRHKITKRGQNVTFRCDPISEHNRLYWYRQTLGQGPEFLTYFQNEAQLEKSRLLSDRFSAERPKGSFSTLEIQRTEQGDSAMYLCASSLVTGLNDEQYFGPGTRLTVT.

Comments on this clone: The missing conserved phenylalanine or tryptophan at the end of this CDR3 makes a read error likely. V is TRBV29-1 and J is TRBJ1-2, with D unclear. Germline V CDR1 and CDR2: SQVTM, ANQGSEA. V shed 4 bases and J shed 0 bases, with 12 bases lying between them. The CDR3 spans 14 residues. The CDR3 is CSVVRYGANYGYTL. The DNA for the CDR3 is TGCAGCGTTGTTCGGTATGGGGCTAACTATGGCTACACCCTC.

The chain joins TRBV28 to TRBJ2-2; possibly TRBD2 for D (7 bases). This CDR3 has 14 residues. V lost 7 bases and J lost 4, with 13 bases in between. Germline-derived CDR1 and CDR2 are MDHEN and SYDVKM. CDR3 in amino acids: CASTMGGGTGELFF. Written as DNA, the CDR3 is TGTGCCAGCACCATGGGAGGGGGCACCGGGGAGCTGTTTTTT.

The V and J genes are TRBV10-3 and TRBJ2-1, with TRBD2 matching over 11 bases. With V trimmed by 2 bases and J by 4 bases, 4 bases remained unmatched. The CDR3 is 16 residues long. Germline values: CDR1 ENHRY, CDR2 SYGVKD. CDR3 amino acids: CAISEPWTSGYNEQFF. CDR3 bases: TGTGCCATCAGTGAGCCTTGGACTAGCGGGTACAATGAGCAGTTCTTC.

This clone occurred once. The CDR3 coding sequence is TGTGCCAGCAGCTCCAATAGCAATCAGCCCCAGCATTTT. It codes for CASSSNSNQPQHF. J is TRBJ1-5 and V is TRBV5-8; D not certain. The CDR3 runs 13 residues. Germline loops: CDR1 SGHTS, CDR2 YDEGEE. The V and J ends lost 3 bases and 0 bases respectively, with 4 bases between them. Filled out from reference TRBV5-8 and TRBJ1-5, the complete variable domain reads EAGVTQSPTHLIKTRGQQATLRCSPISGHTSVYWYQQALGLGLQFLLWYDEGEERNRGNFPPRFSGRQFPNYSSELNVNALELEDSALYLCASSSNSNQPQHFGDGTRLSIL.

J is TRBJ2-5 and V is TRBV30; D unresolved. The J call is uncertain, as TRBJ2-7 better fits the DNA end. This CDR3 spans 14 amino acids. CDR1 GTSNPN and CDR2 SVGIG come from the germline V gene (reference sequence). The CDR3 loop is CAWSEVGIDYEQYF. The DNA for the CDR3 is TGTGCCTGGAGTGAGGTGGGAATAGACTACGAGCAGTACTTC.

V and J are TRBV19 and TRBJ1-1; tentative D call: TRBD1 (5 bases). Germline CDR1 reads LNHDA; CDR2 reads SQIVND (reference sequence). CDR3 length: 14 amino acids. Trimming removed 5 bases at V and 0 bases at J, with 10 bases between. The CDR3 here is CASSFVGVNTEAFF. CDR3 bases: TGTGCCAGTAGTTTCGTAGGGGTGAACACTGAAGCTTTCTTT.

J is TRBJ1-2 and V is TRBV6-1; TRBD1 might be the D (5 bases). The germline gives CDR1 MNHNS, CDR2 SASEGT. The CDR3 spans 14 residues. The V and J ends lost 3 bases and 8 bases respectively, with 16 bases between them. This chain's CDR3 is CASSDGGGGAGYTF. CDR3 DNA sequence: TGTGCCAGCAGTGATGGGGGAGGTGGCGCCGGCTACACCTTC.

The rearrangement joins TRBV9 to TRBJ2-5; 9 positions agree with TRBD2. Germline-derived CDR1 and CDR2 are SGDLS and YYNGEE. The V segment lost 0 bases and the J segment 5 bases; nucleotides outside the gene matches: 11. This CDR3 is 17 amino acids long. The CDR3 bases are TGTGCCAGCAGCGTAGGGGTTAGCGGGGGACCGGGTGAGACCCAGTACTTC. Translation gives CASSVGVSGGPGETQYF.

The chain combines TRBV19 with TRBJ2-6; TRBD2 is a possible D gene (6 bases). The CDR3 consists of 15 residues. Germline CDR1 LNHDA, CDR2 SQIVND (reference sequence). Trimming pared 4 bases from V and 5 bases from J, leaving 12 bases between. This CDR3 reads CASSTGERRANVLTF. The CDR3 coding sequence is TGTGCCAGTAGTACGGGGGAAAGGAGGGCCAACGTCCTGACTTTC.

The V gene is TRBV6-1, the J gene TRBJ2-7; 7 bases agree with TRBD2. CDR3 length equals 15 residues. CDR1 is MNHNS and CDR2 is SASEGT in the germline V gene. The trim removed 5 bases at V and 0 bases at J, leaving 7 bases unmatched. The CDR3 spells CASSREGRSSYEQYF. CDR3 sequence (DNA): TGTGCCAGCAGTAGGGAGGGCAGGAGCTCCTACGAGCAGTACTTC.

This clone has just one count. The genes are TRBV27 and TRBJ2-2; D not certain. Germline assignment: CDR1 MNHEY and CDR2 SMNVEV (reference sequence). The CDR3 has 13 residues. The V gene lost 5 bases and the J gene lost 4 bases, with 8 bases spanning the gap. CDR3 in DNA: TGTGCCAGCAGTCAGACCTTCACCGGGGAGCTGTTTTTT. It yields the protein CASSQTFTGELFF.